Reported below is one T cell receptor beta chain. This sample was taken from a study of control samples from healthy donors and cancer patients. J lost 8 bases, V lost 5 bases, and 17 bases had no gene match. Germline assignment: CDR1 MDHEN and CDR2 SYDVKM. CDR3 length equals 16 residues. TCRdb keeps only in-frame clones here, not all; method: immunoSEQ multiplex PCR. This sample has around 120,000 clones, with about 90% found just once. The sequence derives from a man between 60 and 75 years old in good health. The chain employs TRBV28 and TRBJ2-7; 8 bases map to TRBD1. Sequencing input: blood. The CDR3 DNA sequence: TGTGCCAGCAGTCTTCCTCTAGGTACAGGGGGTGGTAAGCAGTACTTC. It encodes CASSLPLGTGGGKQYF.